This T cell receptor (beta chain) emerged from a study of blood T cells in healthy people across ages. Study-wide context: Capture via template switching afforded approximately one barcoded beta molecule per two T cells. Study-level results: Considered underestimates were the diversity estimates obtained from one million T cells. When set beside aged donors, long-lived donors presented more naive CD4+ cells and higher diversity. Among T cells, TCR beta diversity per million cells dropped roughly linearly as age rose.

A second PCR of 7 to 11 cycles used a sample-barcoded 5' primer and a J-beta primer mix. Each CDR3 protein gets one entry after TCRdb re-called the 5' RACE reads with MiXCR. The profile shows 780,000 or so distinct CDR3 sequences, approximately 60% of them singletons. This clonotype was counted between two and nine times. Its target is unknown. The TCR sequence derives from a man aged 35-49 years in good health. Material: blood.

The CDR3 region is CATRAGTGLEPQHF. The CDR3, as DNA: TGTGCCACCAGAGCCGGGACAGGGCTTGAGCCCCAGCATTTT. The V and J genes are TRBV24-1 and TRBJ1-5; 9 bases align to TRBD1. V was pared by 7 bases and J by 8 bases, with 8 bases of the junction left unmatched. Per germline, CDR1 KGHDR and CDR2 SFDVKD. This CDR3 is built from 14 residues.